Presented here are 23 T cell receptor beta chains from one specimen sequenced in a study of metastatic and nonmetastatic thyroid tumors. Patients underwent thyroid surgery, and none had received any treatment before it. MiXCR reprocessed the PCR reads for TCRdb. The table includes about 35,000 clones, about 15% detected once. Material: blood. The receptors originated from a male donor with papillary thyroid cancer or a benign thyroid nodule (not recorded which). Some clones in this sample may be carry-over from other donors' samples.

The table lists this clone with a few counts. The genes are TRBV6-1 and TRBJ2-7, with TRBD1 matching over 7 bases. Germline loops: CDR1 MNHNS, CDR2 SASEGT. J lost 6 bases, V lost 8 bases, and 10 bases had no gene match. The CDR3 extends over 13 amino acids. The CDR3 here is CASGSHRGSEQYF. Written as DNA, the CDR3 is TGTGCCAGCGGATCACACAGGGGCAGCGAGCAGTACTTC.

This clone appeared many times. V and J are TRBV5-1 and TRBJ2-7, with 7 bases fitting TRBD1. Germline CDR1 reads SGHRS; CDR2 reads YFSETQ. The CDR3 consists of 14 residues. Trimming removed 0 bases from V and 3 bases from J; junction bases left unmatched: 3. CDR3 bases: TGCGCCAGCAGCTTGGGGGGACAGCGCTACGAGCAGTACTTC. This gives the protein CASSLGGQRYEQYF.

The chain joins TRBV30 to TRBJ1-2; 9 bases line up with TRBD1. The V gene end was trimmed by 4 bases and the J gene end by 8 bases; junction bases not matched to a gene: 8. The germline gives CDR1 GTSNPN, CDR2 SVGIG (reference sequence). CDR3 size: 13 residues. This CDR3 reads CAWNPGQGSGYTF. The CDR3 nucleotides are TGTGCCTGGAACCCGGGACAGGGCTCCGGCTACACCTTC.

Many counts were recorded for this clone. The rearrangement links TRBV18 to TRBJ1-3; 7 nucleotides agree with TRBD1. In germline, CDR1 is KGHSH, CDR2 LQKENI. Germline trimming cut 2 bases from V and 3 bases from J; bases unmatched to any gene: 1. There are 14 residues in the CDR3. CDR3 amino acids: CASSPDRDGNTIYF. In DNA form, the CDR3 reads TGTGCCAGCTCACCAGACAGGGATGGAAACACCATATATTTT. The variable domain in full, completed from reference TRBV18 and TRBJ1-3, reads NAGVMQNPRHLVRRRGQEARLRCSPMKGHSHVYWYRQLPEEGLKFMVYLQKENIIDESGMPKERFSAEFPKEGPSILRIQQVVRGDSAAYFCASSPDRDGNTIYFGEGSWLTVV.

This clone has ten or more counts. The V call is TRBV6-4, the J call TRBJ2-3, with D possibly TRBD2 on 5 matching bases. The ends were cut back, 3 bases at V and 3 bases at J, with 7 bases in the middle. Germline V gene data show CDR1 as MRHNA and CDR2 as SNTAGT. CDR3 length: 13 amino acids. CDR3 sequence reads: CASSDRETDTQYF. DNA of the CDR3: TGTGCCAGCAGTGATCGGGAAACAGATACGCAGTATTTT.

This clone was detected ten times or more. The rearrangement uses TRBV7-9 and TRBJ2-5, with 8 bases that match TRBD2. V lost 4 bases, J lost 4 bases, and 11 bases stayed unmatched. This CDR3 is 16 amino acids long. The germline V gene encodes CDR1 SEHNR and CDR2 FQNEAQ (reference sequence). CDR3 loop: CASSSNSGAKLETQYF. The CDR3 bases are TGTGCCAGCAGCTCAAATAGCGGGGCTAAATTAGAGACCCAGTACTTC.

At least ten counts were recorded for this clone. This chain uses TRBV20-1 with TRBJ2-7, with D unclear. There are 13 residues in the CDR3. In germline, CDR1 is DFQATT, CDR2 SNEGSKA (reference sequence). The V gene lost 1 base and the J gene lost 3 bases, with 10 bases spanning the gap. The CDR3 spells CSARGLGRYEQYF. The CDR3 coding sequence is TGCAGTGCTAGAGGACTCGGCCGCTACGAGCAGTACTTC.

This clone was detected many times. The chain carries TRBV5-1 and TRBJ2-5; 10 bases are a match to TRBD2. The CDR3 consists of 16 residues. V lost 6 bases and J lost 5; bases outside the gene matches: 13. CDR1 and CDR2 from the germline V gene are SGHRS and YFSETQ. The CDR3 coding sequence is TGCGCCAGCACCGACCGAGGACTAGCGGTAATTGAGACCCAGTACTTC. The encoded protein is CASTDRGLAVIETQYF.

At least ten counts were recorded for this clone. J is TRBJ2-7 and V is TRBV5-1; D not certain. Between the trimmed V and J ends, which lost 4 bases and 2 bases, there was a span of 13 bases. The CDR3 runs 14 residues. In germline, CDR1 is SGHRS, CDR2 YFSETQ. The CDR3 is CASSISDGAYEQYF. In nucleotides, the CDR3 is TGCGCCAGCAGCATATCGGACGGAGCCTACGAGCAGTACTTC.

This clone occurred many times. V and J are TRBV6-4 and TRBJ1-1; D call uncertain. Germline-derived CDR1 and CDR2 are MRHNA and SNTAGT. The CDR3 contains 13 residues. V lost 7 bases and J lost 2, with 11 bases in between. The CDR3 loop is CASKNSQNTEAFF. The CDR3 nucleotides are TGTGCCAGCAAAAATTCGCAAAACACTGAAGCTTTCTTT.

This chain connects TRBV30 to TRBJ2-1; D uncertain. The CDR3 runs 12 residues. Per germline, CDR1 GTSNPN and CDR2 SVGIG (reference sequence). Trimming pared 2 bases from V and 4 bases from J, leaving 6 bases between. CDR3 in amino acids: CAWSLPYNEQFF. The CDR3 DNA sequence: TGTGCCTGGAGTTTGCCGTACAATGAGCAGTTCTTC.

This clone appeared many times. The CDR3 region has the DNA TGCAGCGTTGAAGGGACTAGCGGGGCCTACAATGAGCAGTTCTTC. Its translation is CSVEGTSGAYNEQFF. J is TRBJ2-1 and V is TRBV29-1; 12 bases fit TRBD2. This CDR3 is 15 amino acids long. CDR1 is SQVTM and CDR2 is ANQGSEA in the germline V gene. V lost 1 base and J lost 2; bases outside the gene matches: 0.

This clone was detected many times. The rearrangement uses TRBV7-9 and TRBJ2-7; no definite D call. V was trimmed by 1 base and J by 3 bases, leaving 10 bases between them. Germline CDR1 reads SEHNR; CDR2 reads FQNEAQ (reference sequence). The CDR3 loop spans 14 amino acids. CDR3 sequence (DNA): TGTGCCAGCAGCTTAGGCGGAGCCTACTACGAGCAGTACTTC. Residues: CASSLGGAYYEQYF. Variable domain in full (rest from reference TRBV7-9 and TRBJ2-7): DTGVSQNPRHKITKRGQNVTFRCDPISEHNRLYWYRQTLGQGPEFLTYFQNEAQLEKSRLLSDRFSAERPKGSFSTLEIQRTEQGDSAMYLCASSLGGAYYEQYFGPGTRLTVT.

This clone was seen more than once but under ten times. The V and J genes are TRBV6-1 and TRBJ1-2; TRBD1 aligns across 7 bases. The CDR3 totals 15 residues. J gave up 7 bases and V 5 bases, and 13 bases lay outside the gene matches. CDR1 is MNHNS, CDR2 SASEGT, per germline. CDR3 sequence: CASSPGPGQVGGYTF. The CDR3 DNA is TGTGCCAGCAGTCCCGGCCCTGGACAGGTTGGTGGCTACACCTTC.

There are many counts of this clone. The genes are TRBV27 and TRBJ2-4, with no clear D. V gave up 3 bases and J gave up 1 base, with 7 bases separating them. The CDR3 runs to 14 residues. Germline CDR1 and CDR2: MNHEY and SMNVEV (reference sequence). The CDR3 DNA reads as TGTGCCAGCAGTTTCGTGGGGGCCAAAAACATTCAGTACTTC. Residues: CASSFVGAKNIQYF.

This clone was observed at least ten times. The CDR3 region is CASSLGLAGSHPANTGELFF. For the CDR3, the DNA is TGTGCCAGCAGCCTGGGACTAGCGGGCTCCCACCCCGCGAACACCGGGGAGCTGTTTTTT. The chain links TRBV4-2 to TRBJ2-2, with 12 nucleotides matching TRBD2. V trimming: 4 bases; J trimming: 0 bases; junction bases outside the gene matches: 12. The CDR3 contains 20 residues. Germline V gene lookup returns CDR1 LGHNA and CDR2 YNFKEQ.

Only a few counts were recorded for this clone. The rearrangement joins TRBV6-1 to TRBJ1-1, with 7 bases fitting TRBD1. V lost 2 bases and J lost 5; bases outside the gene matches: 11. The CDR3 loop spans 16 amino acids. Germline CDR1 and CDR2: MNHNS and SASEGT. The CDR3 nucleotides are TGTGCCAGCAGTGAACGGCAGGGGGTTTATCGGACTGAAGCTTTCTTT. This encodes CASSERQGVYRTEAFF.

A few counts support this clone. The chain is built from TRBV28 and TRBJ2-3; TRBD1 is a possible D gene (6 bases). This CDR3 is built from 15 residues. Trimming cost V 5 bases and J 3 bases, with 15 bases left between them. Germline V gives CDR1 MDHEN, CDR2 SYDVKM. CDR3 nucleotides: TGTGCCAGCAGTCCCCTGGGGGCTAGGACAGATACGCAGTATTTT. Its protein product is CASSPLGARTDTQYF.

This clone was counted ten times or more. A single base separates this from a much larger clone, so it may be a read error. The sample contains more than one DNA sequence encoding this CDR3. The rearrangement joins TRBV24-1 to TRBJ1-1, with D possibly being TRBD1 (6 bases). The CDR3 sequence is 15 residues long. V lost 10 bases and J 1 base, leaving 18 bases between the germline ends. CDR1 is KGHDR and CDR2 is SFDVKD in the germline V gene. CDR3 loop: CATSPSRGANTEAFF. The CDR3 nucleotides are TGTGCCACTAGCCCGTCCCGGGGGGCGAACACTGAAGCTTTCTTT.

This clone appeared many times. The V call is TRBV5-1, the J call TRBJ1-1; D is ambiguous. Trimming took 3 bases from V and 8 from J, leaving 26 bases between them. The CDR3 runs 17 residues. Germline assignment: CDR1 SGHRS and CDR2 YFSETQ. In DNA, the CDR3 is TGCGCCAGCAGCTCCCATGTACCTGGGCATCAAAACCAAGAAGCTTTCTTT. Translating it yields CASSSHVPGHQNQEAFF.

There are many counts of this clone. A read error is possible here, since a much larger clone lies one base away. The V call is TRBV28, the J call TRBJ2-7; 8 nucleotides match TRBD1. CDR1 is MDHEN, CDR2 SYDVKM, per germline. The CDR3 sequence is 12 residues long. CDR3: CASSFFGQGLHF. Written as DNA, the CDR3 is TGTGCCAGCAGTTTTTTCGGACAGGGTCTGCACTTC.

This clone came up many times. The V and J genes are TRBV9 and TRBJ2-1; D may be TRBD2 (5 bases). From germline, CDR1 is SGDLS and CDR2 YYNGEE. The CDR3 covers 16 residues. V was cut by 0 bases and J by 0 bases, with 10 bases left in between. The CDR3 is CASSVGDSDSYNEQFF. CDR3 DNA: TGTGCCAGCAGCGTAGGTGATAGCGACTCCTACAATGAGCAGTTCTTC.

This clone appeared many times. The V and J genes are TRBV12-5 and TRBJ2-2; D possibly corresponds to TRBD2 (5 bases). Germline V gene data show CDR1 as LGHNT and CDR2 as FRNRAP. With 0 bases removed from V and 1 base from J, the gap between germline ends came to 6 bases. The CDR3 totals 15 residues. DNA of the CDR3: TGTGCTAGTGGTTTGGTCGCGGGGAACACCGGGGAGCTGTTTTTT. This encodes CASGLVAGNTGELFF.